Each of the 19 T cell receptor beta chains below was sequenced from the same sample in a study of spatial heterogeneity in lung cancer (dated 2019 in TCRdb). This specimen's time point label, per the study, means: blood at routine non-recurrence follow-up after resection. Library preparation used 5' RACE. The listed sequencing device is NextSeq 500. TCRdb trimmed the raw reads at Q25, called clones with MiXCR and kept productive beta chains. When rows share a CDR3 protein, they turn into one entry using the most common DNA and genes. Counted in this sample were some 41,000 distinct CDR3 sequences; approximately 22% of them appeared once. The ten top clones hold roughly 7.2% of the sample. The starting material was PBMCs, obtained at follow-up. All receptors come from a female donor with early-stage non-small cell lung cancer.

This clonotype was observed at least ten times. This chain connects TRBV7-8 to TRBJ2-7; D might be TRBD2 (6 bases). CDR1 is SGHVS and CDR2 is FQNEAQ in the germline V gene. The CDR3 sequence is 14 residues long. The ends were cut back, 2 bases at V and 2 bases at J, with 10 bases in the middle. CDR3 loop: CASSLRAGPYEQYF. DNA for the CDR3: TGTGCCAGCAGCTTACGGGCGGGGCCCTACGAGCAGTACTTC.

This clonotype was observed a handful of times. The chain recombines TRBV4-2 with TRBJ1-2; D gene uncertain. The germline CDR1 and CDR2 sequences are LGHNA and YNFKEQ. This CDR3 comprises 14 residues. Trimming cost V 4 bases and J 7 bases, with 16 bases left between them. CDR3 in DNA: TGTGCCAGCAGCCGTGTTGAGGCCCTAACTGGCTACACCTTC. Residues: CASSRVEALTGYTF.

The chain couples TRBV7-2 to TRBJ2-5; 11 bases match TRBD2. In germline, CDR1 is SGHTA, CDR2 FQGNSA. The V and J ends lost 1 base and 9 bases, in that order; junction bases with no gene match: 7. This CDR3 contains 15 residues. In DNA form, the CDR3 reads TGTGCCAGCAGCTTAGTGACTAGCGGGGTGGCGTCCCAGTACTTC. Its protein is CASSLVTSGVASQYF.

This clonotype was observed a handful of times. This chain joins TRBV7-2 and TRBJ1-2, with 8 nucleotides matching TRBD1. The J segment lost 1 base and the V segment lost 6 bases, leaving 13 bases of the junction unmatched. The V gene's germline CDR1 is SGHTA and CDR2 FQGNSA. The CDR3 is 17 residues long. CDR3 amino acids: CASSYGTGETINYGYTF. The CDR3 DNA reads TGTGCCAGCAGTTATGGGACAGGCGAGACCATTAACTATGGCTACACCTTC.

This clonotype turned up a few times. The CDR3, as DNA: TGTGCCAGCAGCTCCGGACTAGCGGACAATGAGCAGTTCTTC. Translation: CASSSGLADNEQFF. The chain links TRBV7-2 to TRBJ2-1; the match to TRBD2 covers 10 bases. The CDR3 sequence is 14 residues long. V dropped 4 bases and J dropped 5; count of bases not matched to a gene: 2. The germline gives CDR1 SGHTA, CDR2 FQGNSA. Looking up the rest from reference TRBV7-2 and TRBJ2-1 gives the full variable domain: GAGVSQSPSNKVTEKGKDVELRCDPISGHTALYWYRQSLGQGLEFLIYFQGNSAPDKSGLPSDRFSAERTGGSVSTLTIQRTQQEDSAVYLCASSSGLADNEQFFGPGTRLTVL.

This clonotype turned up a few times. The rearrangement links TRBV2 to TRBJ1-2, with D possibly matching TRBD1 (5 bases). Germline V gene sequence: CDR1 SNHLY, CDR2 FYNNEI. The CDR3 contains 11 residues. The V gene lost 7 bases and the J gene lost 8 bases, with 11 bases spanning the gap. Written as DNA, the CDR3 is TGTGCCAGCAACCTCAGGGACGGCTACACCTTC. Residues: CASNLRDGYTF.

The V gene is TRBV7-3, the J gene TRBJ2-7; D not certain. Trimming removed 4 bases from V and 6 bases from J, with 13 bases in between. The CDR3 contains 13 residues. Germline V gives CDR1 SGHTA, CDR2 FQGTGA. CDR3 amino acids: CASSSTGLGEQYF. The DNA of the CDR3 is TGTGCCAGCAGCTCTACCGGGTTGGGCGAGCAGTACTTC.

CDR3 loop: CASSVGSTGELFF. CDR3 in DNA: TGCGCCAGCAGTGTGGGCTCCACCGGGGAGCTGTTTTTT. The rearrangement uses TRBV10-1 and TRBJ2-2; D is unresolved. This CDR3 is 13 amino acids long. The V end was cut by 4 bases, the J end by 4 bases, with 7 bases between. Germline values: CDR1 WNHNN, CDR2 SYGVQD (reference sequence).

The chain has TRBV20-1 and TRBJ2-1; no clear D gene. This CDR3 comprises 12 residues. CDR1 and CDR2 from the germline V gene are DFQATT and SNEGSKA (reference sequence). Trimming stripped 3 bases from V and 10 bases from J, with 13 bases between. CDR3 bases: TGCAGTGCTAGCGACGCCTTTGGGGAGCAGTTCTTC. Its translation: CSASDAFGEQFF.

This clonotype was counted between two and nine times. The chain has TRBV29-1 and TRBJ2-2; tentative D call: TRBD2 (5 bases). The length of the CDR3 is 13 residues. Germline assignment: CDR1 SQVTM and CDR2 ANQGSEA. V was clipped by 6 bases and J by 7 bases, with 15 bases between them. The CDR3 protein is CSVAEQEGGELFF. In DNA, the CDR3 is TGCAGCGTGGCGGAACAAGAGGGCGGGGAGCTGTTTTTT.

This clonotype was detected a few times. The V gene is TRBV10-3, the J gene TRBJ2-1, with D perhaps given as TRBD1 or TRBD2 (5 bases each). The V end was cut by 0 bases, the J end by 6 bases, with 12 bases between. CDR1 is ENHRY, CDR2 SYGVKD, per germline. The CDR3 has 15 amino acids. This CDR3 is CAISESTGTANEQFF. The CDR3 DNA follows: TGTGCCATCAGTGAGTCGACGGGGACGGCCAATGAGCAGTTCTTC.

This chain uses TRBV18 with TRBJ2-5; no definite D call. The CDR3 sequence is 16 residues long. Germline-derived CDR1 and CDR2 are KGHSH and LQKENI. The ends were cut back, 0 bases at V and 4 bases at J, with 15 bases in the middle. The CDR3 spells CASSPPANWRGETQYF. As DNA, the CDR3 is TGTGCCAGCTCACCACCGGCAAACTGGAGAGGAGAGACCCAGTACTTC.

Note on this clonotype: A much larger clone differs by one base, so this may be a read error. The rearrangement joins TRBV20-1 to TRBJ2-1; 10 bases line up with TRBD1. CDR1 is DFQATT, CDR2 SNEGSKA, per germline (reference sequence). This CDR3 contains 13 residues. The CDR3 is CSAGGQGTNEQIF. For the CDR3, the DNA is TGCAGTGCTGGGGGACAGGGGACAAATGAGCAGATCTTC.

This clonotype was recorded many times. The CDR3 DNA sequence: TGTGCCAGCAGCTTTGTTAGTACCGGCGAGCAGTACTTC. It yields the protein CASSFVSTGEQYF. The chain uses TRBV7-3 and TRBJ2-7; D call uncertain. The CDR3 extends over 13 amino acids. Trimming pared 3 bases from V and 6 bases from J, leaving 12 bases between. Germline assignment: CDR1 SGHTA and CDR2 FQGTGA.

This clonotype has a count of ten or more. The chain recombines TRBV18 with TRBJ2-7; D possibly corresponds to TRBD2 (6 bases). Germline V lookup: CDR1 KGHSH, CDR2 LQKENI. This CDR3 comprises 14 residues. V lost 3 bases, J lost 3 bases, and 12 bases lay in between. The CDR3 DNA sequence: TGTGCCAGCTCACCGACTAGTTTATTCTACGAGCAGTACTTC. Amino acids: CASSPTSLFYEQYF. The entire variable domain, with the rest obtained from reference TRBV18 and TRBJ2-7, is as follows: NAGVMQNPRHLVRRRGQEARLRCSPMKGHSHVYWYRQLPEEGLKFMVYLQKENIIDESGMPKERFSAEFPKEGPSILRIQQVVRGDSAAYFCASSPTSLFYEQYFGPGTRLTVT.

This clonotype was seen more than once but under ten times. This chain connects TRBV7-3 to TRBJ2-1; TRBD1 matches 7 bases. V lost 6 bases, J lost 8 bases, and 4 bases stayed unmatched. The CDR3 runs to 12 residues. Germline loops: CDR1 SGHTA, CDR2 FQGTGA. For the CDR3, the DNA is TGTGCCAGCAGTTTTCAGGGGGATGAGCAGTTCTTC. It codes for CASSFQGDEQFF.

The genes are TRBV3-1 and TRBJ2-7; the match to TRBD2 covers 7 bases. The germline gives CDR1 LGHDT, CDR2 YNNKEL (reference sequence). With 1 base clipped from V and 2 bases from J, the junction kept 5 bases outside the gene matches. There are 15 residues in the CDR3. The CDR3 protein is CASSQGRSGAYEQYF. The CDR3 coding sequence is TGTGCCAGCAGCCAAGGGAGGAGCGGGGCCTACGAGCAGTACTTC.

V is TRBV25-1 and J is TRBJ2-3; D is undetermined. V shed 2 bases and J shed 5 bases, with 5 bases lying between them. The CDR3 runs to 12 residues. The germline CDR1 and CDR2 sequences are MGHDK and SYGVNS. The chain's CDR3 is CASSERGDTQYF. CDR3 bases: TGTGCCAGCAGTGAACGTGGAGATACGCAGTATTTT.

The chain employs TRBV12-3 or TRBV12-4 and TRBJ2-1; TRBD1 or TRBD2 may be the D gene (5 bases each). V shed 5 bases and J shed 12 bases, with 14 bases lying between them. The CDR3 contains 12 residues. The CDR3 DNA follows: TGTGCCAGCAGTCCCCAGCCGGGACCGCAGTTCTTC. It specifies CASSPQPGPQFF.